The T cell receptor (beta chain) under discussion was sequenced for a study of blood T cells in healthy people across ages. General study points: When set beside aged donors, long-lived donors presented more naive CD4+ cells and higher diversity. Roughly linear age-related decline in beta diversity appeared, significant by age 40.

To note about this clonotype: Its target is not known.

Healthy Russian Caucasian donors spanned ages about 6 to 90 years. CDR3 length: 14 amino acids. The V gene lost 1 base and the J gene lost 11 bases, with 15 bases spanning the gap. Germline V lookup: CDR1 SGHTA, CDR2 FQGNSA. Through a sample-barcoded 5' primer and a J-beta primer mix, a second PCR was run for about 6 to 11 cycles. Each cDNA molecule, via a template-switch adaptor with 12 random nucleotides, was tagged. Each CDR3 protein gets one entry after TCRdb re-called the 5' RACE reads with MiXCR. The data contain roughly 2 million distinct CDR3 sequences, about 50% of them singletons. The chain recombines TRBV7-2 with TRBJ1-5; the D is unclear. Source material: blood. The TCR originated in a woman between 35 and 50 years old in good health. CDR3 sequence (DNA): TGTGCCAGCAGCTTAGGTGGAGGGAGGGAGACCCAGCATTTT. As protein: CASSLGGGRETQHF.